Below are 23 T cell receptor beta chains sequenced from a single sample in a study of PD-1 and CTLA-4 blockade in melanoma. Produced via immunoSEQ multiplex PCR; TCRdb's table is partial and in-frame only. In the table there are some 15,000 clones, 60% to 75% of which are singletons. The starting material was CD8+ T cells from peripheral blood, obtained before anti-PD-1 treatment. These receptors were obtained from a human donor with melanoma.

The V gene is TRBV16, the J gene TRBJ1-2, with 8 nucleotides matching TRBD1. Germline V gives CDR1 KGHSY, CDR2 FQNENV. V shed 4 bases and J 6 bases; nucleotides not matched to a gene: 4. The CDR3 runs 13 residues. The CDR3 here is CASSLTTGDGYTF. CDR3 DNA sequence: TGTGCCAGCAGCCTCACGACAGGGGATGGCTACACCTTC.

The chain combines TRBV30 with TRBJ1-1; D unresolved. CDR1 GTSNPN and CDR2 SVGIG come from the germline V gene (reference sequence). This CDR3 region has 13 residues. Trimming removed 0 bases from V and 1 base from J, with 6 bases in between. The CDR3 bases are TGTGCCTGGAGTGTAGCAGGGAACACTGAAGCTTTCTTT. It codes for CAWSVAGNTEAFF.

The chain joins TRBV19 to TRBJ2-5, with D possibly matching TRBD2 (6 bases). The germline V and J ends were trimmed by 3 bases and 3 bases, with 14 bases remaining between them. The CDR3 contains 15 residues. The germline gives CDR1 LNHDA, CDR2 SQIVND (reference sequence). CDR3 bases: TGTGCCAGTAGTATCCTACCTAGCGTGAAAGAGACCCAGTACTTC. It is translated as CASSILPSVKETQYF.

The V call is TRBV27, the J call TRBJ2-7; D might be TRBD1 (6 bases). The CDR3 has 14 amino acids. Germline CDR1 MNHEY, CDR2 SMNVEV (reference sequence). V was pared by 2 bases and J by 5 bases, with 13 bases between. Here the CDR3 DNA reads TGTGCCAGCAGTTTAGGGTCGGGACAAAACGAGCAGTACTTC. Encoded protein: CASSLGSGQNEQYF.

The chain uses TRBV27 and TRBJ2-7; D unresolved. Trimming pared 8 bases from V and 2 bases from J, leaving 10 bases between. Per germline, CDR1 MNHEY and CDR2 SMNVEV (reference sequence). There are 12 residues in the CDR3. The CDR3 coding sequence is TGTGCCAGCGGGTTTAACACCTACGAGCAGTACTTC. It encodes CASGFNTYEQYF.

Here the CDR3 DNA reads TGTGCCAGCAGCTTAGGTCGGGGGGTGATCTCTGGAAACACCATATATTTT. Translated: CASSLGRGVISGNTIYF. The V and J genes are TRBV7-9 and TRBJ1-3, with a weak D call TRBD1 (5 bases). The CDR3 is made up of 17 amino acids. With 1 base removed from V and 0 bases from J, the gap between germline ends came to 13 bases. The germline V gene encodes CDR1 SEHNR and CDR2 FQNEAQ (reference sequence).

DNA of the CDR3: TGTGCCAGCAGTTTAAGCCAGGGGTTCTTCAATGAGCAGTTCTTC. This sequence encodes CASSLSQGFFNEQFF. The V and J genes are TRBV5-5 and TRBJ2-1; D perhaps matches TRBD1 (6 bases). The CDR3 runs 15 residues. Germline V CDR1 and CDR2: SGHKS, YYEKEE (reference sequence). The V and J ends lost 5 bases and 6 bases respectively, with 18 bases between them.

The genes are TRBV9 and TRBJ1-1; D is unresolved. Between the trimmed V and J ends, which lost 0 bases and 7 bases, there was a span of 16 bases. This CDR3 region has 15 residues. Germline CDR1 SGDLS, CDR2 YYNGEE. The chain's CDR3 is CASSVVLESLNEAFF. CDR3 coding DNA: TGTGCCAGCAGCGTAGTTCTGGAGTCGCTCAATGAAGCTTTCTTT.

The chain is built from TRBV6-1 and TRBJ2-3; the D gene is possibly TRBD2 (5 bases). This CDR3 region has 16 residues. The V gene's germline CDR1 is MNHNS and CDR2 SASEGT. V lost 4 bases, J lost 6 bases, and 20 bases lay in between. The CDR3 DNA reads TGTGCCAGCAGTGGCGAGGGCGGATTCAGCTACGATACGCAGTATTTT. Its translation: CASSGEGGFSYDTQYF.

This clone is termed medium-sized. In DNA, the CDR3 is TGTGCCAGCAGTCCAGGGGTTGAGAACACTGAAGCTTTCTTT. Residues: CASSPGVENTEAFF. The chain is built from TRBV27 and TRBJ1-1; D may be TRBD1 (6 bases). CDR1 and CDR2 (germline): MNHEY, SMNVEV (reference sequence). V was trimmed by 5 bases and J by 1 base, leaving 11 bases between them. The CDR3 has 14 amino acids.

The genes are TRBV2 and TRBJ2-5; 16 bases are a match to TRBD2. The CDR3 loop spans 16 amino acids. In germline, CDR1 is SNHLY, CDR2 FYNNEI. V shed 3 bases, J shed 5 bases, and the junction held 3 bases outside the gene matches. The CDR3: CASSEGLAGGEETQYF. CDR3 in DNA: TGTGCCAGCAGTGAGGGACTAGCGGGAGGGGAGGAGACCCAGTACTTC.

This rearrangement joins TRBV4-2 to TRBJ2-1; possibly TRBD2 for D (6 bases). The V gene lost 0 bases and the J gene lost 6 bases, with 21 bases spanning the gap. This CDR3 has 18 amino acids. Germline CDR1 and CDR2: LGHNA and YNFKEQ. CDR3 coding DNA: TGTGCCAGCAGCCAAGAGGGTTCCGCCCGGAGGGCCTCCAATGAGCAGTTCTTC. Translation gives CASSQEGSARRASNEQFF.

The rearrangement joins TRBV27 to TRBJ2-1; 8 bases align to TRBD2. V lost 5 bases, J lost 8 bases, and 14 bases stayed unmatched. The germline gives CDR1 MNHEY, CDR2 SMNVEV (reference sequence). The CDR3 length is 16 residues. The DNA of the CDR3 is TGTGCCAGCAGTCATTATGCGGGAGGTATCAGCGATGAGCAGTTCTTC. Protein: CASSHYAGGISDEQFF.

This clone is a singleton in its sample. V and J are TRBV24-1 and TRBJ2-1; perhaps TRBD1 as D (6 bases). The CDR3 is 15 residues long. V gave up 3 bases and J gave up 5 bases, with 13 bases separating them. Germline values: CDR1 KGHDR, CDR2 SFDVKD. The CDR3 here is CATSDPGEINNEQFF. The DNA of the CDR3 is TGTGCCACCAGTGATCCAGGGGAGATTAACAATGAGCAGTTCTTC.

The chain recombines TRBV7-9 with TRBJ2-1; TRBD2 agrees at 12 bases. Germline V gives CDR1 SEHNR, CDR2 FQNEAQ (reference sequence). This CDR3 region has 15 residues. With 6 bases clipped from V and 3 bases from J, the junction kept 3 bases outside the gene matches. The CDR3 DNA is TGTGCCAGCAGTCCTAGCGGGAGGGTCTACAATGAGCAGTTCTTC. This sequence encodes CASSPSGRVYNEQFF.

This clone has more than one count but fewer than ten. Here the CDR3 reads CASSYSDLEEQYF. CDR3 nucleotides: TGTGCCAGCAGTTACTCCGACCTGGAAGAGCAGTACTTC. The chain combines TRBV6-5 with TRBJ2-7; no definite D call. Germline V lookup: CDR1 MNHEY, CDR2 SVGAGI. The CDR3 contains 13 residues. Trimming shortened V by 0 bases and J by 7 bases, and 10 bases separated the two germline ends.

To note about this clone: Other DNA sequences in the same sample also yield this CDR3. V gene TRBV21-1 combines with J gene TRBJ1-4. TRBV21-1 is tagged as a pseudogene. CDR3 length equals 12 residues. CDR3 bases: TGTGCCAGCACCGGGGGCAGAGGAAAAACTGTTTTT. The encoded protein is CASTGGRGKTVF.

The CDR3: CASSKLAGPNNEQFF. CDR3 nucleotides: TGTGCCAGCAGTAAACTAGCGGGGCCGAATAATGAGCAGTTCTTC. J is TRBJ2-1 and V is TRBV6-5; 10 bases match TRBD2. Per germline, CDR1 MNHEY and CDR2 SVGAGI. This CDR3 spans 15 amino acids. With V trimmed by 5 bases and J by 7 bases, 8 bases remained unmatched.

This clone was detected only a few times. The chain recombines TRBV29-1 with TRBJ2-6; no clear D. The CDR3 contains 14 residues. The germline V gene has CDR1 SQVTM and CDR2 ANQGSEA. V dropped 5 bases and J dropped 3 bases, with 11 bases sitting between them. The CDR3 here is CSVLPLDGANVLTF. The CDR3 DNA reads TGCAGCGTTTTACCATTGGATGGGGCCAACGTCCTGACTTTC.

In its sample, this clone ranks as medium-sized. The genes are TRBV29-1 and TRBJ2-7, with D possibly being TRBD1 or TRBD2 (5 bases each). CDR1 and CDR2 (germline): SQVTM, ANQGSEA. This CDR3 has 14 residues. V shed 5 bases and J shed 4 bases, with 18 bases lying between them. The CDR3 is CSVKPRGLEYEQYF. In DNA form, the CDR3 reads TGCAGCGTTAAACCCCGGGGCCTGGAGTACGAGCAGTACTTC.

V gene TRBV5-4 combines with J gene TRBJ2-1, with 11 bases matching TRBD2. Germline assignment: CDR1 SGHNT and CDR2 YYREEE (reference sequence). This CDR3 has 16 amino acids. Trimming removed 4 bases from V and 5 bases from J; junction bases left unmatched: 8. DNA for the CDR3: TGTGCCAGCAGCCAAGGACTAGCGGGTATAGACAATGAGCAGTTCTTC. It translates to CASSQGLAGIDNEQFF. Drawing the rest from reference TRBV5-4 and TRBJ2-1, the complete variable domain is ETGVTQSPTHLIKTRGQQVTLRCSSQSGHNTVSWYQQALGQGPQFIFQYYREEENGRGNFPPRFSGLQFPNYSSELNVNALELDDSALYLCASSQGLAGIDNEQFFGPGTRLTVL.

The chain couples TRBV15 to TRBJ2-1; 7 bases are shared with TRBD1. V was clipped by 1 base and J by 4 bases; unmatched bases: 7. This CDR3 region has 16 residues. Germline CDR1 is LNHNV and CDR2 is YYDKDF (reference sequence). CDR3 nucleotide sequence: TGTGCCACCAGCAGAGCCGCGACAGGGAATTACAATGAGCAGTTCTTC. Protein sequence: CATSRAATGNYNEQFF.

This clone has only one observation. The chain links TRBV5-1 to TRBJ1-2; D call uncertain. The CDR3 length is 16 residues. Germline V gene sequence: CDR1 SGHRS, CDR2 YFSETQ. Trimming left V 5 bases short and J 5 bases short, with 22 bases between. The CDR3: CASSPAGGSDWYGYTF. The CDR3 DNA sequence: TGCGCCAGCAGTCCTGCGGGCGGATCAGACTGGTATGGCTACACCTTC.